A selection of T cell receptor gamma chains follows, all from one sample in a study of intestinal T cells in coeliac disease. TCRdb re-identified clones in the multiplex PCR reads via CATT. The sample carries roughly 790 gamma-chain clones, around half recorded once. Specimen: a duodenal biopsy. All receptors come from a human donor who served as a control with a normal duodenal biopsy, not a healthy volunteer. Each CDR3 is given with its conserved first and last residue. The size of a clone is reported for some rows only, either as once, few or many, or as a class for expanded clones.

clone size: -
J gene: TRGJP1
V gene: TRGV4
CDR3 DNA: TGTGCCACCTGGGATGGGCCAACTGGTTGGTTCAAGATATTT
CDR3 protein: CATWDGPTGWFKIF

clone size: once
J gene: TRGJ1/TRGJ2
V gene: TRGV8
CDR3 DNA: TGTGCCACCTGGGAATCCCCCTTTATTCATAAGAAACTCTTT
CDR3 protein: CATWESPFIHKKLF

clone size: -
J gene: TRGJ1/TRGJ2
V gene: TRGV2
CDR3 DNA: TGTGCCACCTGGGACGTCCCCTACGGTTATAAGAAACTCTTT
CDR3 protein: CATWDVPYGYKKLF

clone size: -
J gene: TRGJ1/TRGJ2
V gene: TRGV2
CDR3 DNA: TGTGCCGACCTGGGACGGGCCTATTATAAGAAACTCTTT
CDR3 protein: CADLGRAYYKKLF

clone size: few
J gene: TRGJ1/TRGJ2
V gene: TRGV2
CDR3 DNA: TGTGCCACCTGGGACGGGCCTGGCGATTATAAGAAACTCTTT
CDR3 protein: CATWDGPGDYKKLF

clone size: -
J gene: TRGJ1/TRGJ2
V gene: TRGV3
CDR3 DNA: TGTGCCACCTGGGACAGGCCCGGGGGGAAACTCTTT
CDR3 protein: CATWDRPGGKLF

clone size: -
J gene: TRGJ1/TRGJ2
V gene: TRGV2
CDR3 DNA: TGTGCCACCTGGGATGGGCCTGGCGATTATAAGAAACTCTTT
CDR3 protein: CATWDGPGDYKKLF

clone size: -
J gene: TRGJ1/TRGJ2
V gene: TRGV10
CDR3 DNA: TGTGCTGCGTGGGGGACCATTAATTATTATAAGAAACTCTTT
CDR3 protein: CAAWGTINYYKKLF

clone size: -
J gene: TRGJP2
V gene: TRGV2
CDR3 DNA: TGTGCCACCTTGGGACGGGCTTTTGGTAGTGATTGGATCAAGACGTTT
CDR3 protein: CATLGRAFGSDWIKTF

clone size: -
J gene: TRGJ1/TRGJ2
V gene: TRGV10
CDR3 DNA: TGTGCCACTACCCCCCCCGATTATTATAAGAAACTCTTT
CDR3 protein: CATTPPDYYKKLF

clone size: large
J gene: TRGJP2
V gene: TRGV2
CDR3 DNA: TGTGCCACCTGGGACGCCGCCGGGGGTGATTGGATCAAGACGTTT
CDR3 protein: CATWDAAGGDWIKTF